This entry lists 17 T cell receptor beta chains sequenced from one sample in a study of human T cells and chemical hapten exposure. TCRdb passed the 5' RACE reads through MiXCR, listing each CDR3 protein once. The table lists 150,000 or so distinct CDR3 sequences, 3.5% to 5% of them singletons, with over 1.3% in the top ten. Unseparated into fractions, whole blood served as the source from which total RNA was extracted. These receptor sequences come from a female donor in good health.

This clonotype was detected ten times or more. The chain joins TRBV10-3 to TRBJ1-2; TRBD1 is a possible D gene (6 bases). The CDR3 consists of 15 residues. V gave up 0 bases and J gave up 4 bases, with 12 bases separating them. In germline, CDR1 is ENHRY, CDR2 SYGVKD. CDR3: CAISESGQGTYGYTF. For the CDR3, the DNA is TGTGCCATCAGTGAGTCAGGGCAGGGGACCTATGGCTACACCTTC.

The table lists this clonotype with many counts. This chain uses TRBV7-2 with TRBJ2-1, with D unresolved. The CDR3 loop spans 15 amino acids. V gave up 2 bases and J gave up 5 bases, with 13 bases separating them. Germline-derived CDR1 and CDR2 are SGHTA and FQGNSA. The CDR3 bases are TGTGCCAGCAGCTTAAGAAGGGCCCCCAACAATGAGCAGTTCTTC. Translation: CASSLRRAPNNEQFF.

There are many counts of this clonotype. The chain joins TRBV7-2 to TRBJ2-1, with a tentative D call TRBD1 (5 bases). Germline CDR1 and CDR2: SGHTA and FQGNSA. The CDR3 length is 13 residues. V was cut by 1 base and J by 10 bases, with 11 bases left in between. CDR3 amino acids: CASSLVLGAEQFF. The CDR3 DNA sequence: TGTGCCAGCAGCTTAGTTTTAGGGGCCGAGCAGTTCTTC.

The table lists this clonotype with many counts. The V and J genes are TRBV20-1 and TRBJ2-5; a weak D match, TRBD2 (6 bases). Trimming took 7 bases from V and 2 from J, leaving 14 bases between them. The CDR3 extends over 13 amino acids. CDR1 is DFQATT, CDR2 SNEGSKA, per germline (reference sequence). The CDR3 bases are TGCAGTGGGCTAGGTGGAGGGCAAGAGACCCAGTACTTC. Its translation: CSGLGGGQETQYF.

The sample holds a few counts of this clonotype. The chain carries TRBV4-3 and TRBJ2-3; 7 nucleotides match TRBD1. The CDR3 extends over 15 amino acids. Germline V gene sequence: CDR1 LGHNA, CDR2 YSLEER. V lost 2 bases to trimming and J lost 3 bases; unmatched junction nucleotides: 5. CDR3 region: CASSQTGALTDTQYF. CDR3 sequence (DNA): TGCGCCAGCAGCCAAACAGGGGCCCTTACAGATACGCAGTATTTT.

The chain employs TRBV4-2 and TRBJ2-2; D unresolved. Germline loops: CDR1 LGHNA, CDR2 YNFKEQ. The CDR3 sequence is 15 residues long. Trimming stripped 1 base from V and 7 bases from J, with 13 bases between. The CDR3 sequence is CASSQGVWAGGELFF. In DNA, the CDR3 is TGTGCCAGCAGCCAAGGGGTCTGGGCAGGCGGGGAGCTGTTTTTT.

This clonotype was seen at least ten times. The rearrangement links TRBV7-9 to TRBJ2-2; 9 bases map to TRBD1. The CDR3 length is 15 residues. The germline V gene encodes CDR1 SEHNR and CDR2 FQNEAQ (reference sequence). V lost 7 bases to trimming and J lost 3 bases; unmatched junction nucleotides: 6. The CDR3 loop is CASNPRTGDTGELFF. For the CDR3, the DNA is TGTGCCAGCAACCCTAGGACAGGGGACACCGGGGAGCTGTTTTTT.

This sequence joins TRBV12-5 and TRBJ2-3; TRBD1 matches at 8 bases. The CDR3 loop spans 21 amino acids. Germline lookup yields CDR1 LGHNT and CDR2 FRNRAP. V lost 2 bases to trimming and J lost 1 base; unmatched junction nucleotides: 20. CDR3 protein: CASGLTRTGLISPSGTDTQYF. The CDR3 DNA is TGTGCTAGTGGTTTGACACGGACAGGGTTGATCTCTCCATCTGGCACAGATACGCAGTATTTT. Together with reference TRBV12-5 and TRBJ2-3, the CDR3 gives the full variable domain: DARVTQTPRHKVTEMGQEVTMRCQPILGHNTVFWYRQTMMQGLELLAYFRNRAPLDDSGMPKDRFSAEMPDATLATLKIQPSEPRDSAVYFCASGLTRTGLISPSGTDTQYFGPGTRLTVL.

Ten or more counts support this clonotype. The rearrangement joins TRBV10-3 to TRBJ2-5, with D uncertain. This CDR3 is 15 amino acids long. Trimming left V 0 bases short and J 1 base short, with 9 bases between. Germline V CDR1 and CDR2: ENHRY, SYGVKD. The CDR3 DNA sequence: TGTGCCATCAGTGAGTCTTGGACCACCCAAGAGACCCAGTACTTC. It encodes CAISESWTTQETQYF.

This clonotype was seen at least ten times. The chain employs TRBV5-1 and TRBJ2-3; 10 nucleotides align to TRBD1. Germline values: CDR1 SGHRS, CDR2 YFSETQ. The CDR3 length is 17 residues. V shed 0 bases and J 2 bases; nucleotides not matched to a gene: 6. CDR3 sequence (DNA): TGCGCCAGCAGCTTGGCCCTAGGACAGGGGGTCACAGATACGCAGTATTTT. It specifies CASSLALGQGVTDTQYF.

This clonotype has ten or more counts. The rearrangement uses TRBV28 and TRBJ2-1; no clear D. The CDR3 loop spans 19 amino acids. Germline-derived CDR1 and CDR2 are MDHEN and SYDVKM. V dropped 6 bases and J dropped 2 bases, with 26 bases sitting between them. In DNA form, the CDR3 reads TGTGCCAGCAGCCCACCCCCAGCCGTGTTCGCGGACGCCTACAATGAGCAGTTCTTC. It specifies CASSPPPAVFADAYNEQFF.

This clonotype showed up many times. The gene calls are TRBV7-8 and TRBJ1-2; TRBD1 matches 9 bases. Trimming cost V 5 bases and J 1 base; bases outside gene matches: 5. Germline-derived CDR1 and CDR2 are SGHVS and FQNEAQ. The CDR3 is 15 amino acids. The chain's CDR3 is CASSLLTGGNYGYTF. The CDR3 coding sequence is TGTGCCAGCAGCCTGCTGACAGGGGGTAACTATGGCTACACCTTC.

Many counts were recorded for this clonotype. The chain joins TRBV6-1 to TRBJ1-6; 7 bases agree with TRBD1. Germline V CDR1 and CDR2: MNHNS, SASEGT. V gave up 6 bases and J gave up 8 bases; unmatched junction bases: 10. The CDR3 totals 15 residues. CDR3 residues: CASRSRQGPYSPLHF. The CDR3 nucleotides are TGTGCCAGCAGATCTAGACAGGGACCCTATTCACCCCTCCACTTT.

This clonotype came up many times. The chain uses TRBV27 and TRBJ1-6, with no clear D. The V gene's germline CDR1 is MNHEY and CDR2 SMNVEV (reference sequence). The ends were cut back, 5 bases at V and 2 bases at J, with 13 bases in the middle. This CDR3 has 16 residues. The CDR3 DNA reads as TGTGCCAGCAGTACATACCGGGAAACCTATAATTCACCCCTCCACTTT. Amino acids: CASSTYRETYNSPLHF.

The chain has TRBV2 and TRBJ1-6; the D is unclear. The CDR3 runs 14 residues. The V and J ends lost 5 bases and 13 bases respectively, with 18 bases between them. The germline V gene has CDR1 SNHLY and CDR2 FYNNEI. DNA of the CDR3: TGTGCCAGCAGTCTAGACGTTAGTCCCAATCCCCTCCACTTT. As protein: CASSLDVSPNPLHF.

This clonotype was seen ten or more times. The V gene is TRBV3-1, the J gene TRBJ2-3; possibly TRBD2 for D (7 bases). The germline CDR1 and CDR2 sequences are LGHDT and YNNKEL (reference sequence). V lost 3 bases and J lost 2, with 15 bases in between. This CDR3 region has 16 residues. The CDR3 reads CASSHYARGPTDTQYF. The CDR3 nucleotides are TGTGCCAGCAGCCATTATGCGCGGGGGCCCACAGATACGCAGTATTTT.

This clonotype appeared many times. The chain uses TRBV29-1 and TRBJ1-1; D is ambiguous. Looked up from germline, CDR1 is SQVTM and CDR2 is ANQGSEA. V was trimmed by 4 bases and J by 3 bases, leaving 12 bases between them. This CDR3 has 13 residues. CDR3 loop: CSVGDQPHTEAFF. CDR3 in DNA: TGCAGCGTTGGCGATCAGCCCCACACTGAAGCTTTCTTT.